This TCR beta chain originates from a study of T cell responses to AZD1222 COVID-19 vaccine. The assay was immunoSEQ multiplex PCR, and TCRdb's table has in-frame clones only and misses some. The table lists more than 70,000 clones, around nine tenths of them singletons, with over 3% in the top ten. The TCR was taken from an adult who received the AZD1222 COVID-19 vaccine. The input for sequencing was peripheral blood, taken 28 days after the second AZD1222 dose.

CDR3 loop: CASSQVPRGSGANVLTF. In DNA form, the CDR3 reads TGTGCCAGCAGCCAAGTTCCGCGTGGCTCTGGGGCCAACGTCCTGACTTTC. The chain uses TRBV14 and TRBJ2-6; D gene unclear. V was shortened by 1 base and J by 0 bases, with 10 bases between the two germline ends. This CDR3 has 17 residues. The germline gives CDR1 SGHDN, CDR2 FVKESK. Looking up the rest from reference TRBV14 and TRBJ2-6 gives the full variable domain: EAGVTQFPSHSVIEKGQTVTLRCDPISGHDNLYWYRRVMGKEIKFLLHFVKESKQDESGMPNNRFLAERTGGTYSTLKVQPAELEDSGVYFCASSQVPRGSGANVLTFGAGSRLTVL.